The sequence of this T cell receptor beta chain was determined in a study of Graves' ophthalmopathy and Graves' hyperthyroidism. Across the whole study: Peripheral blood sampling preceded any treatment and occurred at initial diagnosis. The study's findings and limits: Among expanded thyroid clonotypes above 0.001 frequency, most also occurred in blood. Classification of ophthalmopathy versus stable hyperthyroidism by a 13-signature model yielded under 90% sensitivity and around 81% specificity.

This clonotype showed up many times. Antigen unknown. As the template, RNA transcripts were used to amplify TCR beta CDR3 regions. The workflow started with a first-round RT-PCR run with HTBI primers and then moved on to a second-round multiplex PCR. TCRdb re-called the multiplex PCR reads with MiXCR, one entry per CDR3 protein. The data show fewer than 600,000 distinct CDR3 sequences, with over 13% seen just once and 9.8% held by the top ten. The germline V gene encodes CDR1 MNHEY and CDR2 SVGAGI. The CDR3 covers 14 residues. V lost 2 bases and J 1 base, leaving 8 bases between the germline ends. Clinical symptoms, serum thyroxine, TRAb, thyroid ultrasound and orbital computed tomography determined diagnosis.

The chain links TRBV6-5 to TRBJ2-5; D is unresolved. The clonotype comes from a woman aged 25 to 39 with Graves' ophthalmopathy. Sample: blood. DNA of the CDR3: TGTGCCAGCAGTTACCAGCGTTTCCAAGAGACCCAGTACTTC. This translates into CASSYQRFQETQYF.